This T cell receptor (beta chain) was sequenced for a study of beta chain features in type 1 diabetes. Study as a whole: Sorted cells numbering approximately 110,000,000 were examined across all samples. Overall study findings and caveats: When Type 1 diabetes patients were examined, their TCRB CDR3s proved moderately but significantly shorter in all four CD4+ subsets. Among patients, naive, central memory and Treg TCRB repertoires appeared more similar than among healthy donors. Insertions were fewer and deletions more numerous at VDJ junctions in type 1 diabetes patients.

Sorting produced populations that all topped 95% purity. Concerning this clone itself: Its antigen is unknown.

As every portion of the isolated RNA was reverse transcribed, the sequencing read expressed TCRB transcripts. The repertoire was sequenced with immunoSEQ multiplex PCR; TCRdb's copy has only in-frame clones and lacks some. Of more than 300,000 clones listed, 8% to 10% are singletons. Sequencing used central memory CD4+ T cells from blood. The receptor was derived from a man aged 25-40 years with type 1 diabetes.

The CDR3 region has the DNA TGCGCCAGCAGCTGGATGGGACAGGGAGGCTACAATGAGCAGTTCTTC. Translating gives CASSWMGQGGYNEQFF. The chain combines TRBV5-1 with TRBJ2-1; 9 bases are shared with TRBD1. Germline V gives CDR1 SGHRS, CDR2 YFSETQ. This CDR3 has 16 residues. The V and J ends lost 3 bases and 3 bases, in that order; junction bases with no gene match: 7.